Shown below are 18 T cell receptor beta chains from a single sample sequenced in a study. TCRdb independently ran MiXCR on the 5' RACE reads; one entry per CDR3 protein. In the table there are 35,000 to 50,000 distinct CDR3 sequences, approximately 22% of which are singletons. Treg sorting used a CD4+CD25+CD127-/low gate. Sequencing was performed on Tregs sorted from blood. These receptor sequences come from a female donor with breast cancer.

In this sample, this clonotype turned up once. One end of the junction fails to match germline, which may point to a read error. This rearrangement joins TRBV27 to TRBJ2-3, with D perhaps TRBD1 or TRBD2 (5 bases each). Germline V lookup: CDR1 MNHEY, CDR2 SMNVEV (reference sequence). The CDR3 is 14 residues long. The CDR3 DNA reads as TGTACCAGCACCCCGTCCACCGGGACCCTTACGCAGTATTTT. It translates to CTSTPSTGTLTQYF.

On this clonotype itself: Possible read error: a much larger clone is one base away. The conserved closing phenylalanine or tryptophan is absent in this CDR3, likely reflecting a read error. The chain recombines TRBV5-1 with TRBJ2-1, with TRBD2 matching 9 bases. The V and J ends lost 4 bases and 4 bases, in that order; junction bases with no gene match: 6. Per germline, CDR1 SGHRS and CDR2 YFSETQ. This CDR3 region has 15 residues. Here the CDR3 reads CASSQLAGVYNEQFC. The CDR3, as DNA: TGCGCCAGCAGCCAACTAGCGGGTGTTTACAATGAGCAGTTCTGC.

This clonotype was recorded many times. CDR3 nucleotides: TGCAGCGTTGCGCCGGGGAGCAATGAGCAGTTCTTC. This gives the protein CSVAPGSNEQFF. The chain uses TRBV29-1 and TRBJ2-1; the D gene is possibly TRBD2 (5 bases). Germline CDR1 and CDR2: SQVTM and ANQGSEA. The CDR3 is 12 amino acids. V lost 4 bases and J lost 6, with 10 bases in between.

This clonotype was seen only a few times. The chain links TRBV12-3 or TRBV12-4 to TRBJ1-1; D is undetermined. This CDR3 contains 14 residues. The germline V and J ends were trimmed by 1 base and 5 bases, with 11 bases remaining between them. The CDR3 sequence: CASSLGAGRTEAFF. CDR3 bases: TGTGCCAGCAGTTTAGGGGCTGGTAGGACTGAAGCTTTCTTT.

This clonotype was found many times. CDR3 region: CASSPLTNPLYF. Here the CDR3 DNA reads TGTGCCAGCAGCCCCCTGACAAACCCATTGTACTTC. This chain connects TRBV9 to TRBJ2-7; D remains ambiguous. Germline V lookup: CDR1 SGDLS, CDR2 YYNGEE. The CDR3 totals 12 residues. Between the trimmed V and J ends, which lost 4 bases and 12 bases, there was a span of 17 bases.

This sequence joins TRBV4-2 and TRBJ2-1; D uncertain. This CDR3 is built from 15 residues. Germline lookup yields CDR1 LGHNA and CDR2 YNFKEQ. Trimming took off 0 bases at V and 8 bases at J, with 14 bases between the two ends. The CDR3 DNA sequence: TGTGCCAGCAGCCAAGACTCTAGTGGTATCGATGAGCAGTTCTTC. Translating it yields CASSQDSSGIDEQFF.

This clonotype came up many times. The chain is built from TRBV4-1 and TRBJ2-4, with D possibly matching TRBD2 (5 bases). This CDR3 is built from 15 residues. V was trimmed by 3 bases and J by 0 bases, leaving 9 bases between them. CDR1 is MGHRA, CDR2 YSYEKL, per germline. The chain's CDR3 is CASSQRGLAKNIQYF. The CDR3 coding sequence is TGCGCCAGCAGCCAGAGAGGGTTAGCCAAAAACATTCAGTACTTC.

This clonotype was counted between two and nine times. The rearrangement uses TRBV4-1 and TRBJ1-2; a weak D match, TRBD1 (5 bases). CDR1 MGHRA and CDR2 YSYEKL come from the germline V gene. The length of the CDR3 is 15 residues. The V end was cut by 0 bases, the J end by 5 bases, with 13 bases between. The CDR3 nucleotides read TGCGCCAGCAGCCAAGAATTCAGGGAGGATTATGGCTACACCTTC. Its protein is CASSQEFREDYGYTF.

In its sample, this clonotype was seen many times. The J gene is TRBJ2-1, the V gene TRBV4-1, with 9 bases lining up with TRBD1. V was pared by 0 bases and J by 6 bases, with 12 bases of the junction left unmatched. This CDR3 is built from 18 residues. CDR1 and CDR2 (germline): MGHRA, YSYEKL. The chain's CDR3 is CASSQDTPGQGTGNEQFF. In DNA, the CDR3 is TGCGCCAGCAGCCAAGATACTCCCGGACAGGGGACGGGCAATGAGCAGTTCTTC.

This clonotype has only a few counts. This sequence joins TRBV6-5 and TRBJ1-5; D remains unclear. The CDR3 totals 14 residues. With 6 bases removed from V and 7 bases from J, the gap between germline ends came to 16 bases. Germline V gene lookup returns CDR1 MNHEY and CDR2 SVGAGI. The CDR3 loop is CASSENLESQPQHF. The CDR3 DNA sequence: TGTGCCAGCAGCGAGAATCTGGAGTCCCAGCCCCAGCATTTT.

CDR3 nucleotides: TGTGCCAGCAGCCAAGGGACAGGGCTTAGCAATCAGCCCCAGCATTTT. Its protein product is CASSQGTGLSNQPQHF. The J gene is TRBJ1-5, the V gene TRBV3-1; 8 positions agree with TRBD1. The CDR3 has 16 residues. Germline CDR1 reads LGHDT; CDR2 reads YNNKEL (reference sequence). V lost 1 base, J lost 0 bases, and 2 bases stayed unmatched.

V and J are TRBV10-2 and TRBJ2-1; D unresolved. Germline loops: CDR1 WSHSY, CDR2 SAAADI. The CDR3 spans 13 residues. V was clipped by 7 bases and J by 6 bases, with 13 bases between them. CDR3 coding DNA: TGCGCCAGCACCCTGGTTCGTGGCAATGAGCAGTTCTTC. Translated: CASTLVRGNEQFF.

A few counts support this clonotype. CDR3 coding DNA: TGCGCCAGCAGTCAGGGGGGAGGGGGCTACAATGAGCAGTTCTTC. As protein: CASSQGGGGYNEQFF. This rearrangement joins TRBV4-1 to TRBJ2-1; D is perhaps TRBD1 or TRBD2 (7 bases each). CDR3 length equals 15 residues. Trimming stripped 6 bases from V and 3 bases from J, with 15 bases between. CDR1 and CDR2 (germline): MGHRA, YSYEKL.

As concerns this clonotype: A much larger clone is a single base away; this may be a read error. This chain links TRBV9 with TRBJ2-5; the match to TRBD2 covers 13 bases. CDR3 length: 17 amino acids. Unmatched junction bases numbered 17, after V lost 4 bases and J lost 11 bases. In germline, CDR1 is SGDLS, CDR2 YYNGEE. The CDR3 loop is CASSHGLAGDLANEQYF. The CDR3 bases are TGTGCCAGCAGCCACGGACTAGCGGGAGACTTGGCCAATGAGCAGTACTTC.

This clonotype was seen at least ten times. The chain has TRBV7-3 and TRBJ2-5, with D perhaps TRBD1 (6 bases). The CDR3 has 15 residues. Trimming stripped 2 bases from V and 2 bases from J, with 12 bases between. In germline, CDR1 is SGHTA, CDR2 FQGTGA. CDR3 region: CASSLESGQQETQYF. CDR3 in DNA: TGTGCCAGCAGCTTAGAGTCCGGACAGCAAGAGACCCAGTACTTC.

This clonotype was found many times. This chain uses TRBV24-1 with TRBJ2-1; 7 bases agree with TRBD1. Germline V gene sequence: CDR1 KGHDR, CDR2 SFDVKD. This CDR3 has 15 residues. V was pared by 9 bases and J by 3 bases, with 10 bases of the junction left unmatched. CDR3 DNA sequence: TGTGCCACCGGAGAAGGAGACAGGGACTACAATGAGCAGTTCTTC. Its translation: CATGEGDRDYNEQFF.

The chain has TRBV20-1 and TRBJ1-5; D is unresolved. Looked up from germline, CDR1 is DFQATT and CDR2 is SNEGSKA (reference sequence). The CDR3 runs 14 residues. V dropped 1 base and J dropped 0 bases, with 7 bases sitting between them. CDR3 residues: CSARGGNSNQPQHF. DNA of the CDR3: TGCAGTGCTAGAGGCGGGAATAGCAATCAGCCCCAGCATTTT.

In this sample, this clonotype turned up many times. CDR3 residues: CASSMTGPPYEQYF. DNA of the CDR3: TGCGCCAGCAGCATGACAGGGCCTCCCTACGAGCAGTACTTC. This chain joins TRBV5-1 and TRBJ2-7; TRBD1 aligns across 7 bases. J lost 2 bases, V lost 4 bases, and 6 bases had no gene match. The CDR3 is made up of 14 amino acids. Germline CDR1 SGHRS, CDR2 YFSETQ.